The 27 T cell receptor beta chains below all came from one sample that was sequenced in a study of post-analysis software for immune sequencing data. Findings and caveats of the study: TRBV segments more frequent in patients than in controls numbered several and included TRBV5-6, TRBV5-1 and TRBV20-1.

No antigens are known for them. cDNA libraries of TCR beta carried unique molecular identifiers. In TCRdb, the PCR reads were re-called with MiXCR into one record per CDR3 protein. Of hundreds of thousands of distinct CDR3 sequences in the sample, 44% are singletons; the top ten hold about 1.8%. Sample: blood. These receptors were taken from a girl aged 5-17 years with multiple sclerosis.

This clonotype has just a few counts. The V call is TRBV12-3 or TRBV12-4, the J call TRBJ2-5; D not certain. V dropped 4 bases and J dropped 0 bases, with 3 bases sitting between them. The CDR3 consists of 12 residues. CDR3 residues: CASSWYQETQYF. The DNA of the CDR3 is TGTGCCAGCAGTTGGTACCAAGAGACCCAGTACTTC.

The rearrangement links TRBV20-1 to TRBJ1-2; D is possibly TRBD1 (6 bases). From germline, CDR1 is DFQATT and CDR2 SNEGSKA (reference sequence). The V end lost 1 base, the J end lost 2 bases, and 20 bases lay between the germline ends. The CDR3 has 17 amino acids. The CDR3 nucleotides read TGCAGTGCTAGAGGGGGTGGCCGGACAGACCGAAACTATGGCTACACCTTC. As protein: CSARGGGRTDRNYGYTF.

This clonotype was found a few times. This chain connects TRBV28 to TRBJ2-1, with D possibly matching TRBD1 (6 bases). Germline V gene data show CDR1 as MDHEN and CDR2 as SYDVKM. CDR3 length equals 15 residues. Trimming stripped 5 bases from V and 7 bases from J, with 18 bases between. CDR3 sequence: CASSRYRATLNEQFF. As DNA, the CDR3 is TGTGCCAGCAGTCGCTACAGGGCGACCCTGAATGAGCAGTTCTTC.

The rearrangement uses TRBV29-1 and TRBJ1-2; tentatively, D is TRBD1 (6 bases). This CDR3 contains 11 residues. The germline gives CDR1 SQVTM, CDR2 ANQGSEA. DNA of the CDR3: TGCAGTGCTAACAGGGTCGGTGGCTACACCTTC. Protein product: CSANRVGGYTF.

In this sample, this clonotype turned up a few times. The chain is built from TRBV4-1 and TRBJ2-3; D is unresolved. CDR3 length: 15 residues. Germline CDR1 reads MGHRA; CDR2 reads YSYEKL. V shed 6 bases and J shed 1 base, with 14 bases lying between them. The CDR3 spells CASSYDLHGTDTQYF. DNA of the CDR3: TGCGCCAGCAGTTATGACTTACACGGCACAGATACGCAGTATTTT.

This chain uses TRBV5-1 with TRBJ2-3, with TRBD2 as a possible D gene (5 bases). Germline lookup yields CDR1 SGHRS and CDR2 YFSETQ. Trimming removed 5 bases at V and 3 bases at J, with 10 bases between. CDR3 size: 13 residues. Here the CDR3 reads CASRSRTTDTQYF. As DNA, the CDR3 is TGCGCCAGCAGATCCCGGACTACAGATACGCAGTATTTT.

The chain employs TRBV5-1 and TRBJ2-3, with D perhaps given as TRBD1 or TRBD2 (5 bases each). Germline CDR1 reads SGHRS; CDR2 reads YFSETQ. The CDR3 is 14 residues long. V gave up 5 bases and J gave up 7 bases, with 17 bases separating them. The CDR3 loop reads CASRVGTEKNTQYF. CDR3 nucleotide sequence: TGCGCCAGCAGGGTAGGGACCGAAAAGAATACGCAGTATTTT.

V and J are TRBV6-6 and TRBJ2-3, with D possibly TRBD1 on 5 matching bases. Germline CDR1 reads MNHNY; CDR2 reads SVGAGI (reference sequence). The CDR3 spans 14 residues. V dropped 6 bases and J dropped 4 bases, with 14 bases sitting between them. In nucleotides, the CDR3 is TGTGCCAGCAGCCACCAGGGATCCTCAGATACGCAGTATTTT. Its protein is CASSHQGSSDTQYF.

This sequence joins TRBV5-6 and TRBJ1-1; no firm D call. The V and J ends lost 1 base and 11 bases respectively, with 12 bases between them. The CDR3 has 12 amino acids. Germline values: CDR1 SGHDT, CDR2 YYEEEE. The CDR3 spells CASSLLTGSAFF. The CDR3 DNA sequence: TGTGCCAGCAGCTTGCTGACCGGGAGTGCTTTCTTT.

This clonotype has only a few counts. The chain joins TRBV12-3 or TRBV12-4 to TRBJ2-3; TRBD1 matches 7 bases. V lost 3 bases and J lost 5; bases outside the gene matches: 8. The CDR3 consists of 15 residues. The CDR3, as DNA: TGTGCCAGCAGTTTTAGACAGGGAGTGGGAGATACGCAGTATTTT. It is translated as CASSFRQGVGDTQYF.

The rearrangement uses TRBV24-1 and TRBJ2-2; 11 nucleotides align to TRBD2. V gave up 7 bases and J gave up 6 bases; unmatched junction bases: 6. The CDR3 is made up of 15 amino acids. CDR1 is KGHDR and CDR2 is SFDVKD in the germline V gene. In nucleotides, the CDR3 is TGTGCCACCAGCTCGGGACTAGCGGACGCCGGGGAGCTGTTTTTT. It yields the protein CATSSGLADAGELFF.

To note about this clonotype: Sequence at one end of the junction differs from germline and may be a read error. The CDR3 loop reads CASSPGDRGRRTGTQYF. Here the CDR3 DNA reads TGTGCCAGCAGCCCAGGGGACAGGGGTCGAAGGACAGGTACGCAGTATTTT. The rearrangement uses TRBV7-9 and TRBJ2-3, with 10 nucleotides matching TRBD1. The CDR3 length is 17 residues. The germline V gene has CDR1 SEHNR and CDR2 FQNEAQ (reference sequence).

The chain combines TRBV29-1 with TRBJ2-3, with unresolved D. The CDR3 is 14 amino acids. The V end was cut by 7 bases, the J end by 0 bases, with 14 bases between. CDR1 is SQVTM and CDR2 is ANQGSEA in the germline V gene. The CDR3: CSAGDLSSTDTQYF. The CDR3 DNA reads as TGCAGCGCCGGAGACCTTTCTAGCACAGATACGCAGTATTTT.

V is TRBV14 and J is TRBJ2-7, with a possible D match to TRBD2 (5 bases). Trimming removed 4 bases from V and 4 bases from J, with 17 bases in between. The CDR3 runs 15 residues. Germline CDR1 and CDR2: SGHDN and FVKESK. CDR3 amino acids: CASSLDWEPEYEQYF. CDR3 DNA: TGTGCCAGCAGCCTTGACTGGGAGCCTGAATACGAGCAGTACTTC.

This clonotype has only a few counts. V is TRBV7-2 and J is TRBJ2-7; D may be TRBD1 or TRBD2 (5 bases each). Trimming took off 5 bases at V and 3 bases at J, with 11 bases between the two ends. Germline lookup yields CDR1 SGHTA and CDR2 FQGNSA. This CDR3 comprises 13 residues. CDR3 region: CASSPGTLYEQYF. CDR3 DNA: TGTGCCAGCAGCCCCGGGACCCTCTACGAGCAGTACTTC. Filled out from reference TRBV7-2 and TRBJ2-7, the complete variable domain reads GAGVSQSPSNKVTEKGKDVELRCDPISGHTALYWYRQSLGQGLEFLIYFQGNSAPDKSGLPSDRFSAERTGGSVSTLTIQRTQQEDSAVYLCASSPGTLYEQYFGPGTRLTVT.

This clonotype came up once. The V call is TRBV2, the J call TRBJ1-5; tentatively, D is TRBD1 (5 bases). CDR1 SNHLY and CDR2 FYNNEI come from the germline V gene. Trimming pared 3 bases from V and 3 bases from J, leaving 12 bases between. This CDR3 is built from 15 residues. CDR3 loop: CASSDGARDNQPQHF. CDR3 DNA: TGTGCCAGCAGTGACGGGGCGAGGGACAATCAGCCCCAGCATTTT.

For this clonotype: The conserved phenylalanine or tryptophan normally closing the CDR3 is absent here, so this likely arose from a read error. The DNA for the CDR3 is TGTGCCAGCACCCCCGGGACTGAGCAGTTCCTC. Amino acids: CASTPGTEQFL. The rearrangement links TRBV12-3 or TRBV12-4 to TRBJ2-1; D possibly uses TRBD1 or TRBD2 (5 bases each). The CDR3 length is 11 residues. V dropped 7 bases and J dropped 9 bases, with 10 bases sitting between them.

The chain carries TRBV12-3 or TRBV12-4 and TRBJ2-4; 14 bases match TRBD2. Trimming cost V 5 bases and J 10 bases; bases outside gene matches: 7. The CDR3 is 15 residues long. CDR3 in DNA: TGTGCCAGCAGTAGACTAGCGGGAGGGCCGGGGATTCAGTACTTC. Its translation is CASSRLAGGPGIQYF.

This clonotype was seen a few times. V gene TRBV3-1 combines with J gene TRBJ1-1, with 11 bases fitting TRBD1. Trimming took 2 bases from V and 3 from J; bases not matched to a gene: 5. Germline V gene data show CDR1 as LGHDT and CDR2 as YNNKEL (reference sequence). The CDR3 runs to 16 residues. CDR3 sequence: CASSQYGQGADTEAFF. The CDR3 DNA reads as TGTGCCAGCAGCCAATATGGACAGGGGGCGGACACTGAAGCTTTCTTT. The whole variable domain, remainder taken from reference TRBV3-1 and TRBJ1-1, is DTAVSQTPKYLVTQMGNDKSIKCEQNLGHDTMYWYKQDSKKFLKIMFSYNNKELIINETVPNRFSPKSPDKAHLNLHINSLELGDSAVYFCASSQYGQGADTEAFFGQGTRLTVV.

The chain couples TRBV29-1 to TRBJ2-7, with TRBD2 identical over 12 bases. CDR3 length: 15 residues. The V gene end was trimmed by 3 bases and the J gene end by 1 base; junction bases not matched to a gene: 4. Germline V gene lookup returns CDR1 SQVTM and CDR2 ANQGSEA. CDR3 loop: CSVDQLAGGSYEQYF. The CDR3 DNA follows: TGCAGCGTTGACCAACTAGCGGGGGGATCCTACGAGCAGTACTTC.

In DNA, the CDR3 is TGTGCCAGCAGTCCGAGCGGGACCCGAGGCGAGACCCAGTACTTC. Translating it yields CASSPSGTRGETQYF. The chain uses TRBV6-2 or TRBV6-3 and TRBJ2-5, with TRBD2 matching over 7 bases. Germline V gene lookup returns CDR1 MNHEY and CDR2 SVGEGT. Trimming at V came to 5 bases and at J to 5 bases, leaving 11 bases not matched to a gene. The CDR3 runs to 15 residues.

This clonotype was recorded a few times. The chain recombines TRBV20-1 with TRBJ2-1; perhaps TRBD1 as D (6 bases). This CDR3 is 18 amino acids long. With 5 bases removed from V and 5 bases from J, the gap between germline ends came to 28 bases. Germline V lookup: CDR1 DFQATT, CDR2 SNEGSKA (reference sequence). CDR3 nucleotide sequence: TGCAGTGCTCCTCGCCTACTGGGGCAGGGGAACCCCAACAATGAGCAGTTCTTC. Its protein is CSAPRLLGQGNPNNEQFF.

This clonotype was seen only a few times. The chain joins TRBV4-1 to TRBJ2-1; a weak D match, TRBD1 (7 bases). The germline CDR1 and CDR2 sequences are MGHRA and YSYEKL. This CDR3 spans 15 amino acids. The V gene lost 0 bases and the J gene lost 7 bases, with 13 bases spanning the gap. The CDR3 spells CASSQEPTGRNEQFF. The CDR3 region has the DNA TGCGCCAGCAGCCAAGAGCCGACAGGGAGGAATGAGCAGTTCTTC.

The J gene is TRBJ2-5, the V gene TRBV24-1, with 12 bases lining up with TRBD1. CDR1 and CDR2 (germline): KGHDR, SFDVKD. The CDR3 is 15 amino acids. V lost 2 bases, J lost 11 bases, and 8 bases stayed unmatched. The CDR3 protein is CATSDSGQGADEQYF. The CDR3 DNA reads TGTGCCACCAGTGATTCGGGACAGGGGGCGGATGAGCAGTACTTC.

In its sample, this clonotype was seen a few times. The chain carries TRBV12-3 or TRBV12-4 and TRBJ1-2; 8 bases match TRBD1. The CDR3 runs 15 residues. The J segment lost 6 bases and the V segment lost 5 bases, leaving 11 bases of the junction unmatched. CDR3: CASSIRQGRMDGYTF. Written as DNA, the CDR3 is TGTGCCAGCAGTATCCGACAGGGGCGAATGGATGGCTACACCTTC.

The chain has TRBV7-2 and TRBJ2-5; possibly TRBD2 for D (5 bases). The CDR3 loop spans 13 amino acids. Germline assignment: CDR1 SGHTA and CDR2 FQGNSA. V was shortened by 3 bases and J by 11 bases, with 16 bases between the two germline ends. The CDR3 loop reads CASSLTMLWEQYF. CDR3 sequence (DNA): TGTGCCAGCAGCTTGACGATGCTGTGGGAGCAGTACTTC.

The chain combines TRBV30 with TRBJ2-7; the D gene is possibly TRBD1 (6 bases). Germline assignment: CDR1 GTSNPN and CDR2 SVGIG (reference sequence). This CDR3 has 20 residues. V lost 3 bases and J lost 3, with 33 bases in between. CDR3 residues: CAWSDTRPGLRGIRGYEQYF. CDR3 nucleotides: TGTGCCTGGAGCGACACCCGACCGGGTCTGAGGGGGATAAGGGGCTACGAGCAGTACTTC.